This TCR beta chain was recovered during a study of CXCR3-negative and CXCR3-positive naive CD8 T cells. Points from the study as a whole: Hydrophobicity was higher for TRB CDR3s found in CXCR3-positive naive cells than in CXCR3-negative naive cells. Once cells were cryopreserved, CXCR3 expression went down partly, and most assays used fresh PBMCs. Relative to memory CD8+ cells, whose diversity was much lower, both naive subsets had comparably high diversity.

In regard to this clonotype: Its antigen is unidentified.

Triplicate approximately 270,000-cell sorts were made of each CD8+ T cell subset. The authors gated naive CD8+ T cells as CD45RO-CCR7+CD27+CD95-. Per germline, CDR1 SEHNR and CDR2 FQNEAQ (reference sequence). This CDR3 has 13 amino acids. The libraries of TRB cDNA were prepared using 5' RACE with UMI labels. TCRdb re-analyzed the 5' RACE reads; it lists each CDR3 protein once, without DNA. The sample's table shows just under 65,000 distinct CDR3 sequences. The chain employs TRBV7-9 and TRBJ2-3. The material sequenced was naive CXCR3+ CD8+ T cells from blood. Subset meaning: CD45RO-CCR7+CD27+CD95- naive CD8+ T cells expressing CXCR3 (TNR3+). The sequence was obtained from a human donor in good health. Some clones in this sample may be carry-over from other donors' samples. CDR3 amino acids: CASSLAAALTQYF.